The next 2 T cell receptor beta chains were all read from a single sample in a study of cytomegalovirus exposure and HLA in healthy donors. Primers: 60 Vbeta forward and 13 Jbeta reverse. The assay was immunoSEQ multiplex PCR, and TCRdb's table has in-frame clones only and misses some. The sample's table shows approximately 120,000 clones. The sequencing sample was made of PBMCs. Receptors were obtained from a man aged 35 to 55 in good health and CMV-seronegative.

The CDR3 sequence: CASRNSPDGDFTDTQYF. CDR3 sequence (DNA): TGCGCCAGCCGCAATTCCCCCGACGGGGACTTCACAGATACGCAGTATTTT. The chain is built from TRBV4-1 and TRBJ2-3; a possible D gene is TRBD2 (6 bases). Germline values: CDR1 MGHRA, CDR2 YSYEKL. The CDR3 has 17 residues. The germline V and J ends were trimmed by 8 bases and 2 bases, with 23 bases remaining between them.

The gene calls are TRBV25-1 and TRBJ1-6, with TRBD1 as a possible D gene (6 bases). Germline values: CDR1 MGHDK, CDR2 SYGVNS. With 7 bases removed from V and 13 bases from J, the gap between germline ends came to 14 bases. The CDR3 sequence is 12 residues long. The CDR3 is CASNAGAGPLHF. In DNA, the CDR3 is TGTGCCAGCAACGCAGGGGCTGGGCCCCTCCACTTT.